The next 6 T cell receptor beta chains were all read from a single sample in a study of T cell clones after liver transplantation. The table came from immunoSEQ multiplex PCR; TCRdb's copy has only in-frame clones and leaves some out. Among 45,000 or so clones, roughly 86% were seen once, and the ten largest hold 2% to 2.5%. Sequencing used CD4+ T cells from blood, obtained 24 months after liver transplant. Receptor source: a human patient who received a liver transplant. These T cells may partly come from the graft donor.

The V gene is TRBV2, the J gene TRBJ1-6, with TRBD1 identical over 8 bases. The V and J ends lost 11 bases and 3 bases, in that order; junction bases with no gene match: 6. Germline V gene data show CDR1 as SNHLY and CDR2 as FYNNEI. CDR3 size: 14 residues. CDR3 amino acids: CAGSGGVYNSPLHF. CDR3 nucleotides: TGTGCCGGATCAGGGGGCGTCTATAATTCACCCCTCCACTTT. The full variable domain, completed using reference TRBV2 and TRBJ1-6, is EPEVTQTPSHQVTQMGQEVILRCVPISNHLYFYWYRQILGQKVEFLVSFYNNEISEKSEIFDDQFSVERPDGSNFTLKIRSTKLEDSAMYFCAGSGGVYNSPLHFGNGTRLTVT.

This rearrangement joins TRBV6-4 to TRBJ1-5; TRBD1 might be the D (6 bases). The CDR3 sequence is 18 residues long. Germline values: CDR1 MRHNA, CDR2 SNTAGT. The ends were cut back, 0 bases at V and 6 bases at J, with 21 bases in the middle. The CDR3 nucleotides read TGTGCCAGCAGTGACTCGGGCCGGGGGGACAAGTCAAGTCAGCCCCAGCATTTT. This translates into CASSDSGRGDKSSQPQHF.

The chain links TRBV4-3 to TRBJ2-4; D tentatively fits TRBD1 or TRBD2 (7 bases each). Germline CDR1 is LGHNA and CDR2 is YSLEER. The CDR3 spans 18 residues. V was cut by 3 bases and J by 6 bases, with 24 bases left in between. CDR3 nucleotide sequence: TGCGCCAGCAGCCAGGGAGGGGGCGGGAACCCCATGAGAAACATTCAGTACTTC. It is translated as CASSQGGGGNPMRNIQYF.

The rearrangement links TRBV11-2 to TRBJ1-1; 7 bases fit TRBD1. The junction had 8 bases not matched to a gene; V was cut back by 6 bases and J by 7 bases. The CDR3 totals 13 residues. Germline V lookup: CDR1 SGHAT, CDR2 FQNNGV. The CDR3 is CASSPRQGFEAFF. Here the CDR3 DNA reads TGTGCCAGCAGTCCCAGACAGGGCTTTGAAGCTTTCTTT.

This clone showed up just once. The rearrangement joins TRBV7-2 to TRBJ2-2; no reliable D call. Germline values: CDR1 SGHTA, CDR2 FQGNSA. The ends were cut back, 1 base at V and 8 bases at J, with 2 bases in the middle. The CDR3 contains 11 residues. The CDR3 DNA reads TGTGCCAGCAGCTTAGTGGGGGAGCTGTTTTTT. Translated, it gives CASSLVGELFF. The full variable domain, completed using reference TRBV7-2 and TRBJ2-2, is GAGVSQSPSNKVTEKGKDVELRCDPISGHTALYWYRQSLGQGLEFLIYFQGNSAPDKSGLPSDRFSAERTGGSVSTLTIQRTQQEDSAVYLCASSLVGELFFGEGSRLTVL.

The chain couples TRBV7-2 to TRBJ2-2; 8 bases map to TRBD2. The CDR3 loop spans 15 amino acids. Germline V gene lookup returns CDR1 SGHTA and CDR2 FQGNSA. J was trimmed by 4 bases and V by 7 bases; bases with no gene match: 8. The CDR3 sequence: CASTAGGGSTGELFF. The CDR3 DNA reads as TGTGCCAGCACCGCGGGGGGTGGAAGCACCGGGGAGCTGTTTTTT.